This T cell receptor (beta chain) was obtained from a study of regulatory T cells in long-lasting Graves disease. Overall study results and limits: Patients with persistent disease showed a bias toward TRBV28, TRBJ1-2 and TRBJ2-5.

Sequencing libraries for TCR beta were prepared with iRepertoire HTBI primers and Arm-PCR of CDR3 regions. Each CDR3 protein is one row after TCRdb ran MiXCR on the multiplex PCR reads. The profile shows around 250,000 distinct CDR3 sequences, about 17% of them singletons. The CDR3 is made up of 14 amino acids. V lost 4 bases, J lost 3 bases, and 10 bases lay in between. In germline, CDR1 is SGHDN, CDR2 FVKESK. This clonotype was recorded many times. Its antigen is currently unknown. The time point: newly diagnosed GD, antithyroid drugs for less than 3 months. RNA extracted from PBMCs served as the sequencing template. The sample also formed part of further work on T cells in Graves' hyperthyroidism and ophthalmopathy. That report adds: TCR CDR3 regions were first amplified by RT-PCR with HTBI primers. The model predicted ophthalmopathy a median around 6.5 months before onset.

The material was peripheral blood mononuclear cells (PBMCs), obtained at new diagnosis, from a patient treated with antithyroid drugs. This chain links TRBV14 with TRBJ2-1; possibly TRBD2 for D (7 bases). This TCR derives from a woman in her twenties or thirties with Graves disease. CDR3 residues: CASSPGGYYNEQFF. CDR3 nucleotides: TGTGCCAGCAGCCCGGGGGGCTACTACAATGAGCAGTTCTTC.